The 19 T cell receptor beta chains listed next were all sequenced from one sample in a study of post-analysis software for immune sequencing data. Findings and caveats of the study: TRBV5-6, TRBV5-1 and TRBV20-1 were among roughly 5 TRBV segments more frequent in patients than controls.

The authors incorporated unique molecular identifiers into the TCR beta cDNA libraries. TCRdb itself ran the PCR reads through MiXCR, one entry per CDR3 protein. The sample lists about 800,000 distinct CDR3 sequences; 25% to 30% were seen once. No cognate antigen is known for these TCRs. The sample taken for sequencing was blood. The receptors were sampled from a girl between 5 and 17 years old with multiple sclerosis.

The chain uses TRBV27 and TRBJ1-2; unclear D gene. V shed 6 bases and J shed 0 bases, with 14 bases lying between them. Looked up from germline, CDR1 is MNHEY and CDR2 is SMNVEV (reference sequence). The CDR3 extends over 15 amino acids. The DNA for the CDR3 is TGTGCCAGCAGAACCTCAGGAGCGGCTAACTATGGCTACACCTTC. Residues: CASRTSGAANYGYTF.

About this clonotype itself: This sequence may be a read error, since a much larger clone differs from it by one base. This chain connects TRBV29-1 to TRBJ2-4; D not resolved. CDR1 and CDR2 from the germline V gene are SQVTM and ANQGSEA. CDR3 length: 11 residues. CDR3 residues: CSVARGYEQDF. DNA for the CDR3: TGCAGCGTCGCGCGCGGCTACGAGCAGGACTTC.

The chain combines TRBV7-9 with TRBJ2-1; either TRBD1 or TRBD2 may supply D (5 bases each). The length of the CDR3 is 16 residues. The V gene's germline CDR1 is SEHNR and CDR2 FQNEAQ (reference sequence). Trimming took off 0 bases at V and 4 bases at J, with 13 bases between the two ends. This CDR3 reads CASSLARGRIYNEQFF. The DNA for the CDR3 is TGTGCCAGCAGCTTAGCCCGGGGCAGGATATACAATGAGCAGTTCTTC.

The chain uses TRBV15 and TRBJ2-7; no clear D gene. The CDR3 runs to 13 residues. V dropped 5 bases and J dropped 2 bases, with 10 bases sitting between them. Germline loops: CDR1 LNHNV, CDR2 YYDKDF (reference sequence). CDR3 amino acids: CATSEGMAYEQYF. The DNA of the CDR3 is TGTGCCACCAGCGAAGGAATGGCCTACGAGCAGTACTTC.

The chain couples TRBV28 to TRBJ2-4; the D gene could be TRBD1 or TRBD2 (5 bases each). The CDR3 consists of 13 residues. Germline CDR1 reads MDHEN; CDR2 reads SYDVKM. V was trimmed by 2 bases and J by 8 bases, leaving 10 bases between them. DNA of the CDR3: TGTGCCAGCAGTTTAGGGGGTGTAGACATTCAGTACTTC. It yields the protein CASSLGGVDIQYF.

This clonotype was counted many times. This sequence joins TRBV10-2 and TRBJ2-7; possibly TRBD1 for D (6 bases). Germline V gene data show CDR1 as WSHSY and CDR2 as SAAADI. The length of the CDR3 is 12 residues. V lost 10 bases and J 6 bases, leaving 16 bases between the germline ends. The CDR3, as DNA: TGCGCCACCCAAACAGGGTCTCGCGAGCAGTACTTC. It yields the protein CATQTGSREQYF.

This clonotype was found a few times. The chain carries TRBV5-4 and TRBJ2-1; the match to TRBD1 covers 9 bases. The CDR3 is 15 amino acids. Trimming removed 4 bases from V and 4 bases from J; junction bases left unmatched: 6. Germline lookup yields CDR1 SGHNT and CDR2 YYREEE (reference sequence). The CDR3 here is CASSREGQGYNEQFF. The CDR3 coding sequence is TGTGCCAGCAGCCGAGAGGGACAGGGTTACAATGAGCAGTTCTTC. The full variable domain, with the rest looked up from reference TRBV5-4 and TRBJ2-1, is ETGVTQSPTHLIKTRGQQVTLRCSSQSGHNTVSWYQQALGQGPQFIFQYYREEENGRGNFPPRFSGLQFPNYSSELNVNALELDDSALYLCASSREGQGYNEQFFGPGTRLTVL.

This clonotype showed up just a few times. The chain carries TRBV3-1 and TRBJ2-1, with 7 bases aligning to TRBD2. From germline, CDR1 is LGHDT and CDR2 YNNKEL (reference sequence). The CDR3 has 14 amino acids. V lost 3 bases, J lost 10 bases, and 9 bases stayed unmatched. CDR3 nucleotides: TGTGCCAGCAGCCACCGACTAGCAGACGGCGAGCAGTTCTTC. It codes for CASSHRLADGEQFF.

This clonotype was seen a handful of times. The chain recombines TRBV9 with TRBJ1-1; possible D gene TRBD1, 5 bases. Looked up from germline, CDR1 is SGDLS and CDR2 is YYNGEE. Trimming pared 3 bases from V and 0 bases from J, leaving 6 bases between. This CDR3 contains 13 residues. CDR3: CASSARVNTEAFF. The CDR3 region has the DNA TGTGCCAGCAGCGCCAGGGTGAACACTGAAGCTTTCTTT.

This clonotype was observed a few times. The rearrangement joins TRBV7-2 to TRBJ2-7, with TRBD2 identical over 7 bases. The germline V gene encodes CDR1 SGHTA and CDR2 FQGNSA. CDR3 size: 19 residues. V lost 2 bases to trimming and J lost 1 base; unmatched junction nucleotides: 17. The CDR3, as DNA: TGTGCCAGCAGCTTAAACTTACTGCTAGCGGATAGGGTGTCCTACGAGCAGTACTTC. Protein: CASSLNLLLADRVSYEQYF.

The chain links TRBV6-5 to TRBJ2-7; 9 bases align to TRBD1. CDR3 size: 14 residues. The germline CDR1 and CDR2 sequences are MNHEY and SVGAGI. V dropped 4 bases and J dropped 12; count of bases not matched to a gene: 13. The CDR3 coding sequence is TGTGCCAGCAGTTTTACCGGGACAGGGCGCACCCGGTACTTC. Translating gives CASSFTGTGRTRYF.

This chain connects TRBV29-1 to TRBJ1-2, with TRBD1 matching over 10 bases. The germline V gene encodes CDR1 SQVTM and CDR2 ANQGSEA. The CDR3 length is 13 residues. V shed 3 bases, J shed 6 bases, and the junction held 4 bases outside the gene matches. The CDR3 loop reads CSVDLGTGDGYTF. Here the CDR3 DNA reads TGCAGCGTTGATCTAGGGACAGGGGATGGCTACACCTTC.

The genes are TRBV20-1 and TRBJ2-3; D is unclear. Germline CDR1 and CDR2: DFQATT and SNEGSKA (reference sequence). The CDR3 runs 12 residues. Trimming took 4 bases from V and 0 from J, leaving 5 bases between them. The CDR3 reads CSAIQSTDTQYF. For the CDR3, the DNA is TGCAGTGCTATACAGAGCACAGATACGCAGTATTTT.

The chain joins TRBV12-3 or TRBV12-4 to TRBJ1-1, with D maybe TRBD1 (5 bases). V lost 0 bases, J lost 11 bases, and 13 bases lay in between. This CDR3 is 13 amino acids long. The DNA for the CDR3 is TGTGCCAGCAGTTTAGCTACGGGGACGCGGGCTTTCTTT. The encoded protein is CASSLATGTRAFF.

This chain joins TRBV5-1 and TRBJ2-1; the match to TRBD2 covers 7 bases. Germline assignment: CDR1 SGHRS and CDR2 YFSETQ. J gave up 1 base and V 0 bases, and 4 bases lay outside the gene matches. The CDR3 covers 16 residues. CDR3 nucleotides: TGCGCCAGCAGCTTGGGAAGCGGGGCATCCTACAATGAGCAGTTCTTC. Translated, it gives CASSLGSGASYNEQFF.

V usage is TRBV27 and J usage is TRBJ2-1; D is ambiguous. The V end lost 4 bases, the J end lost 6 bases, and 16 bases lay between the germline ends. Germline V gene lookup returns CDR1 MNHEY and CDR2 SMNVEV (reference sequence). CDR3 length equals 15 residues. CDR3 amino acids: CASSSLLTSPNEQFF. CDR3 sequence (DNA): TGTGCCAGCAGTTCCTTGCTGACAAGCCCCAATGAGCAGTTCTTC.

This rearrangement joins TRBV2 to TRBJ1-5; D is unresolved. The CDR3 has 15 amino acids. V lost 6 bases and J 2 bases, leaving 14 bases between the germline ends. The germline CDR1 and CDR2 sequences are SNHLY and FYNNEI. The CDR3 coding sequence is TGTGCCAGCAGCGGTCAGAGGACTGGCAATCAGCCCCAGCATTTT. It encodes CASSGQRTGNQPQHF.

The rearrangement uses TRBV9 and TRBJ2-3, with D unresolved. V gave up 2 bases and J gave up 6 bases, with 13 bases separating them. This CDR3 is built from 14 residues. Germline CDR1 SGDLS, CDR2 YYNGEE. CDR3 sequence: CASSVALGSDTQYF. For the CDR3, the DNA is TGTGCCAGCAGCGTCGCTCTAGGTTCCGATACGCAGTATTTT.

This chain joins TRBV6-6 and TRBJ2-7, with a tentative D call TRBD1 (6 bases). The length of the CDR3 is 15 residues. Germline values: CDR1 MNHNY, CDR2 SVGAGI (reference sequence). The V end was cut by 5 bases, the J end by 3 bases, with 17 bases between. The CDR3 is CASSPHRDTLYEQYF. CDR3 nucleotides: TGTGCCAGCAGTCCCCACCGGGACACACTCTACGAGCAGTACTTC.